One and the same sample provided the 13 T cell receptor beta chains below, sequenced in a study of blood T cell repertoires in COVID-19. The assay was immunoSEQ multiplex PCR, and TCRdb's table has in-frame clones only and misses some. Found here are fewer than 400,000 clones, about 89% of them singletons; the top ten hold over 4%. Sample: PBMCs or T cells enriched from blood (not recorded which). Receptors originate from a man aged 55-75 years who had recovered from COVID-19.

V gene TRBV19 combines with J gene TRBJ1-2; D is unresolved. Germline V gene sequence: CDR1 LNHDA, CDR2 SQIVND (reference sequence). V lost 6 bases, J lost 1 base, and 6 bases lay in between. The CDR3 runs to 12 residues. The CDR3 bases are TGTGCCAGTAGCGAGTTTAACTATGGCTACACCTTC. This codes for CASSEFNYGYTF.

This chain links TRBV6-5 with TRBJ1-1, with a weak D call TRBD1 (5 bases). This CDR3 contains 13 residues. CDR1 MNHEY and CDR2 SVGAGI come from the germline V gene. Trimming removed 0 bases from V and 5 bases from J, with 7 bases in between. Here the CDR3 DNA reads TGTGCCAGCAGTTACTCGCCAGGGACTGAAGCTTTCTTT. Protein: CASSYSPGTEAFF.

This chain links TRBV5-1 with TRBJ2-7, with TRBD2 matching 10 bases. CDR3 length equals 15 residues. Germline V CDR1 and CDR2: SGHRS, YFSETQ. The junction had 8 bases not matched to a gene; V was cut back by 2 bases and J by 6 bases. The CDR3 protein is CASSFPSGSPLEQYF. The DNA for the CDR3 is TGCGCCAGCAGCTTTCCTAGCGGGAGTCCCCTCGAGCAGTACTTC.

The chain employs TRBV21-1 and TRBJ2-3; the table's TRBD2 call for D was not verified on the DNA. TRBV21-1 is marked as a pseudogene. The CDR3 sequence is 20 residues long. The CDR3, as DNA: TGTGCCAGCAGCTTCAGGACTAGCGGGAGGGTTGGGGGCACGACAGATACGCAGTATTTT. It yields the protein CASSFRTSGRVGGTTDTQYF.

This chain uses TRBV30 with TRBJ1-5; D possibly corresponds to TRBD1 (5 bases). The ends were cut back, 2 bases at V and 7 bases at J, with 12 bases in the middle. There are 13 residues in the CDR3. The germline CDR1 and CDR2 sequences are GTSNPN and SVGIG (reference sequence). CDR3 protein: CAWSTQGEQPQHF. In DNA, the CDR3 is TGTGCCTGGAGTACTCAGGGCGAACAGCCCCAGCATTTT. Together with reference TRBV30 and TRBJ1-5, the CDR3 gives the full variable domain: SQTIHQWPATLVQPVGSPLSLECTVEGTSNPNLYWYRQAAGRGLQLLFYSVGIGQISSEVPQNLSASRPQDRQFILSSKKLLLSDSGFYLCAWSTQGEQPQHFGDGTRLSIL.

This rearrangement joins TRBV14 to TRBJ2-7, with D possibly being TRBD1 (5 bases). The CDR3 consists of 12 residues. The V end lost 4 bases, the J end lost 6 bases, and 10 bases lay between the germline ends. Germline V gene data show CDR1 as SGHDN and CDR2 as FVKESK. The CDR3 DNA sequence: TGTGCCAGCAGCCGTCAGGGATTCGAGCAGTACTTC. Protein product: CASSRQGFEQYF. Drawing the rest from reference TRBV14 and TRBJ2-7, the complete variable domain is EAGVTQFPSHSVIEKGQTVTLRCDPISGHDNLYWYRRVMGKEIKFLLHFVKESKQDESGMPNNRFLAERTGGTYSTLKVQPAELEDSGVYFCASSRQGFEQYFGPGTRLTVT.

This chain uses TRBV7-9 with TRBJ2-1; TRBD2 is a possible D gene (6 bases). This CDR3 contains 16 residues. The germline V gene has CDR1 SEHNR and CDR2 FQNEAQ (reference sequence). V dropped 4 bases and J dropped 0 bases, with 13 bases sitting between them. The CDR3 sequence: CASSSTVGGSYNEQFF. The CDR3 region has the DNA TGTGCCAGCAGCTCCACCGTCGGGGGCTCCTACAATGAGCAGTTCTTC.

The chain links TRBV6-1 to TRBJ1-5; D gene uncertain. The length of the CDR3 is 15 residues. The V gene lost 3 bases and the J gene lost 6 bases, with 15 bases spanning the gap. The V gene's germline CDR1 is MNHNS and CDR2 SASEGT. CDR3 amino acids: CASSEEGFTSQPQHF. The CDR3 DNA sequence: TGTGCCAGCAGTGAGGAGGGCTTTACAAGTCAGCCCCAGCATTTT.

This clone has a single count. The CDR3 region has the DNA TGTGCCAGCGGACAGATGGATATCTATGGCTACACCTTC. Its translation is CASGQMDIYGYTF. V usage is TRBV6-5 and J usage is TRBJ1-2; D is perhaps TRBD1 (6 bases). In germline, CDR1 is MNHEY, CDR2 SVGAGI. Trimming cost V 8 bases and J 4 bases, with 14 bases left between them. The CDR3 length is 13 residues.

The chain uses TRBV27 and TRBJ2-1; TRBD2 matches at 7 bases. V lost 4 bases to trimming and J lost 6 bases; unmatched junction nucleotides: 6. The germline gives CDR1 MNHEY, CDR2 SMNVEV (reference sequence). The CDR3 has 14 amino acids. In DNA form, the CDR3 reads TGTGCCAGCAGTTCCCTGGGGGGGGTCAATGAGCAGTTCTTC. Translation gives CASSSLGGVNEQFF.

This clone showed up just a few times. This chain connects TRBV15 to TRBJ1-6; TRBD1 matches 9 bases. Losses at the gene ends were 10 bases for V and 10 bases for J; bases not matched to a gene: 14. CDR3 length equals 15 residues. Germline CDR1 is LNHNV and CDR2 is YYDKDF (reference sequence). The CDR3, as DNA: TGTGCCAGCTCCGATATCGGGACAGGGCGCTCACCCCTCCACTTT. It encodes CASSDIGTGRSPLHF.

This clone has a handful of counts. The chain links TRBV6-5 to TRBJ1-1; D possibly corresponds to TRBD1 (6 bases). V was clipped by 6 bases and J by 1 base, with 15 bases between them. The CDR3 spans 15 residues. CDR1 MNHEY and CDR2 SVGAGI come from the germline V gene. The CDR3 reads CASSLLGRGNTEAFF. For the CDR3, the DNA is TGTGCCAGCAGCCTCTTAGGCAGGGGGAACACTGAAGCTTTCTTT.

This chain uses TRBV6-6 with TRBJ2-7; 8 bases align to TRBD1. This CDR3 has 13 residues. The germline CDR1 and CDR2 sequences are MNHNY and SVGAGI (reference sequence). After removal of 2 bases from V and 6 bases from J, the junction contained 3 bases not matched to a gene. The CDR3 sequence is CASSYGQGAEQYF. The DNA of the CDR3 is TGTGCCAGCAGTTACGGGCAGGGGGCCGAGCAGTACTTC.